This is a list of T cell receptor beta chains from one sample in a study of spatial heterogeneity in lung cancer. In TCRdb, the 5' RACE reads were re-called with MiXCR into one record per CDR3 protein. The sample contains under 75,000 distinct CDR3 sequences, about 9.5% of which appear only once. The sequences come from PBMCs, collected at follow-up. The source is a female donor with early-stage non-small cell lung cancer. Both conserved end residues are part of each CDR3. A D gene is named only where the DNA matches it firmly. Some rows have no size entry. The others give once, few or many, or a class for an expanded clone.

J gene | V gene | D gene | clone size | CDR3 protein | CDR3 DNA
TRBJ2-2 | TRBV10-2 | . | many | CATTWGVNTGELFF | TGCGCCACCACCTGGGGGGTGAACACCGGGGAGCTGTTTTTT
TRBJ2-7 | TRBV3-1 | TRBD2 | . | CASSQDHASGRSYEQYF | TGTGCCAGCAGCCAAGATCACGCTAGCGGGAGGAGCTACGAGCAGTACTTC
TRBJ2-7 | TRBV7-3 | TRBD1 | many | CASSADRGDEQYF | TGTGCCAGCAGCGCAGACAGGGGCGACGAGCAGTACTTC
TRBJ1-1 | TRBV27 | TRBD1 | . | CASSFSGTALTEAFF | TGTGCCAGCAGTTTTTCCGGGACAGCCCTCACTGAAGCTTTCTTT
TRBJ1-5 | TRBV12-3/TRBV12-4 | . | many | CASSVWGQPQHF | TGTGCCAGCAGTGTCTGGGGCCAGCCCCAGCATTTT
TRBJ1-1 | TRBV12-3/TRBV12-4 | TRBD1 | many | CASSPYPFRLGTGDGNTEAFF | TGTGCCAGCAGCCCATATCCTTTCCGATTAGGTACAGGGGACGGGAACACTGAAGCTTTCTTT
TRBJ2-1 | TRBV4-1 | TRBD2 | few | CASSQGTPGTSGRAPEQFF | TGCGCCAGCAGCCAAGGTACTCCCGGGACTAGCGGGAGGGCCCCTGAGCAGTTCTTC
TRBJ1-2 | TRBV7-3 | . | many | CASSPGAGLNYGYTF | TGTGCCAGCAGCCCCGGGGCGGGGCTTAACTATGGCTACACCTTC
TRBJ2-1 | TRBV7-9 | . | many | CASSWASLQDEQFF | TGTGCCAGCAGCTGGGCTTCTCTCCAGGATGAGCAGTTCTTC
TRBJ2-4 | TRBV28 | . | few | CASTPYGQGGENIQYF | TGTGCCAGCACCCCCTACGGACAGGGAGGGGAAAACATTCAGTACTTC
TRBJ2-7 | TRBV5-1 | . | few | CASSLEESPYEQYF | TGCGCCAGCAGCTTGGAGGAGTCCCCCTACGAGCAGTACTTC
TRBJ1-5 | TRBV19 | . | many | CASSMGYNQPQHF | TGTGCCAGTAGTATGGGGTACAATCAGCCCCAGCATTTT
TRBJ2-3 | TRBV6-5 | . | . | CASSPGPPGQTQYF | TGTGCCAGCAGTCCAGGTCCACCAGGGCAAACGCAGTATTTT
TRBJ2-1 | TRBV24-1 | . | . | CATSDFGARQFF | TGTGCCACCAGTGATTTCGGGGCACGGCAGTTCTTC
TRBJ1-3 | TRBV20-1 | . | many | CSAKKSSGNTIYF | TGCAGTGCTAAGAAGAGCTCTGGAAACACCATATATTTT
TRBJ2-7 | TRBV2 | . | few | CASSDRTIYEQYF | TGTGCCAGCAGTGACAGGACGATCTACGAGCAGTACTTC
TRBJ2-5 | TRBV11-2 | . | many | CASSIGPQETQYF | TGTGCCAGCAGCATCGGACCACAAGAGACCCAGTACTTC
TRBJ2-1 | TRBV24-1 | TRBD1 | many | CATSDTGDEQFF | TGTGCCACCAGTGATACAGGGGACGAGCAGTTCTTC
TRBJ2-7 | TRBV7-6 | TRBD2 | many | CASSLADGRARGEQYF | TGTGCCAGCAGCTTAGCAGACGGGAGGGCTCGGGGTGAGCAGTACTTC
TRBJ2-7 | TRBV7-8 | TRBD2 | few | CASSLELAGVYEQYF | TGTGCCAGCAGCTTAGAACTAGCGGGAGTCTACGAGCAGTACTTC
TRBJ2-7 | TRBV11-2 | . | many | CASSSRDSYEQYF | TGTGCCAGCAGCTCCCGGGACTCCTACGAGCAGTACTTC
TRBJ1-1 | TRBV12-3/TRBV12-4 | . | many | CASSLAGPEAFF | TGTGCCAGCAGTTTGGCGGGACCAGAAGCTTTCTTT
TRBJ2-2 | TRBV2 | TRBD1 | . | CASRDRGRTGELFF | TGTGCCAGCAGAGACAGGGGGCGAACCGGGGAGCTGTTTTTT
TRBJ2-7 | TRBV20-1 | TRBD2 | . | CSARAGDEQYF | TGCAGTGCCCGAGCGGGAGACGAGCAGTACTTC
TRBJ1-4 | TRBV5-1 | TRBD1 | . | CASSVQGAANEKLFF | TGCGCCAGCAGCGTTCAGGGGGCAGCTAATGAAAAACTGTTTTTT
TRBJ2-7 | TRBV10-3 | . | . | CAISGGKLTYEQYF | TGTGCCATCAGTGGCGGGAAACTGACCTACGAGCAGTACTTC
TRBJ2-1 | TRBV7-9 | . | many | CASSLSSGEQFF | TGTGCCAGCAGCTTATCGTCAGGAGAGCAGTTCTTC
TRBJ1-3 | TRBV7-9 | . | many | CASSLGSGNTIYF | TGTGCCAGCAGCTTGGGCTCTGGAAACACCATATATTTT
TRBJ2-3 | TRBV2 | . | . | CASSGRQLGTDTQYF | TGTGCCAGCAGTGGTCGGCAACTAGGCACAGATACGCAGTATTTT
TRBJ2-2 | TRBV7-8 | . | . | CASSFHPSDTGELFF | TGTGCCAGCAGCTTTCACCCTTCGGACACCGGGGAGCTGTTTTTT
TRBJ2-1 | TRBV5-1 | TRBD2 | many | CASSAAGTSADEQFF | TGCGCCAGCAGCGCCGCCGGGACTAGCGCGGATGAGCAGTTCTTC
TRBJ2-2 | TRBV5-1 | . | many | CASSSQGLITGELFF | TGCGCCAGCAGCTCACAGGGTTTGATCACCGGGGAGCTGTTTTTT
TRBJ1-4 | TRBV20-1 | . | . | CSARLATNEKLFF | TGCAGTGCTAGACTAGCAACTAATGAAAAACTGTTTTTT
TRBJ2-1 | TRBV5-1 | TRBD2 | many | CASSLAISGTGNEQFF | TGCGCCAGCAGCTTGGCGATTAGCGGGACGGGGAATGAGCAGTTCTTC
TRBJ2-5 | TRBV5-1 | . | many | CASSLEGETQYF | TGCGCCAGCAGCTTGGAAGGAGAGACCCAGTACTTC
TRBJ2-6 | TRBV21-1 | . | few | CASRRGLGAGANVLTF | TGTGCCAGCAGAAGGGGATTAGGGGCTGGGGCCAACGTCCTGACTTTC
TRBJ2-5 | TRBV11-2 | TRBD2 | many | CASSLGASGSSETQYF | TGTGCCAGCAGCTTAGGGGCTAGCGGGAGTTCGGAGACCCAGTACTTC
TRBJ2-7 | TRBV20-1 | TRBD1 | . | CSAGQGISYEQYF | TGCAGTGCCGGACAGGGAATCTCCTACGAGCAGTACTTC
TRBJ2-3 | TRBV28 | . | many | CASSNTANTDTQYF | TGTGCCAGCAGTAATACGGCAAACACAGATACGCAGTATTTT
TRBJ2-5 | TRBV7-9 | TRBD2 | many | CASSFETSGRFAQYF | TGTGCCAGCAGCTTCGAGACTAGCGGGAGGTTCGCCCAGTACTTC
TRBJ2-2 | TRBV7-2 | . | . | CASSGSGSNTGELFF | TGTGCCAGCAGTGGTAGCGGCTCGAACACCGGGGAGCTGTTTTTT
TRBJ2-7 | TRBV20-1 | . | few | CSASVSLEGQYF | TGCAGTGCTAGCGTTAGTCTCGAGGGGCAGTACTTC
TRBJ2-6 | TRBV6-2/TRBV6-3 | . | . | CASSYFLRRSGANVLTF | TGTGCCAGCAGTTACTTTTTGCGGCGCTCTGGGGCCAACGTCCTGACTTTC
TRBJ1-1 | TRBV5-1 | . | many | CASSPEAALNTEAFF | TGCGCCAGCAGCCCCGAAGCGGCCTTGAACACTGAAGCTTTCTTT
TRBJ2-2 | TRBV9 | TRBD1 | once | CASSSRTGGTGELFF | TGTGCCAGCAGCTCACGGACAGGGGGAACCGGGGAGCTGTTTTTT
TRBJ1-4 | TRBV12-3/TRBV12-4 | . | many | CASSPTDSKAHEKLFF | TGTGCCAGCAGTCCGACGGACAGCAAGGCCCATGAAAAACTGTTTTTT
TRBJ1-2 | TRBV9 | . | many | CASSVGPLSYSEGYTF | TGTGCCAGCAGCGTAGGCCCCCTATCTTATTCAGAGGGCTACACCTTC
TRBJ2-2 | TRBV28 | . | . | CASRWGLNTGELFF | TGTGCCAGCAGGTGGGGACTTAACACCGGGGAGCTGTTTTTT
TRBJ1-1 | TRBV7-9 | TRBD1 | . | CASSPPGTGMDTEAFF | TGTGCCAGCAGCCCCCCCGGGACAGGGATGGACACTGAAGCTTTCTTT
TRBJ1-2 | TRBV5-1 | TRBD1 | few | CASSSATGGDGYTF | TGCGCCAGCAGCTCCGCGACAGGGGGCGATGGCTACACCTTC
TRBJ2-7 | TRBV5-1 | TRBD1 | many | CASRRDRSNSYEQYF | TGCGCCAGCAGGAGGGACAGATCCAACTCCTACGAGCAGTACTTC
TRBJ2-1 | TRBV4-2 | TRBD2 | many | CASSLGLAGTVYEQFF | TGTGCCAGCAGCCTGGGACTAGCGGGCACAGTCTATGAGCAGTTCTTC
TRBJ2-1 | TRBV12-5 | TRBD2 | many | CASKRRASVGTSGSISYNEQFF | TGTGCTAGCAAAAGGCGTGCCTCGGTGGGGACTAGCGGGAGCATCTCCTACAATGAGCAGTTCTTC
TRBJ2-7 | TRBV7-9 | . | many | CASSFSEVGEQYF | TGTGCCAGCAGCTTCTCTGAAGTGGGGGAGCAGTACTTC
TRBJ2-1 | TRBV5-4 | TRBD2 | many | CASSLGSGWSYNEQFF | TGTGCCAGCAGCTTGGGTAGCGGGTGGTCCTACAATGAGCAGTTCTTC
TRBJ1-4 | TRBV6-5 | . | many | CASSYSAGVNEKLFF | TGTGCCAGCAGTTACTCAGCAGGGGTTAATGAAAAACTGTTTTTT
TRBJ1-5 | TRBV19 | TRBD1 | many | CASSPSRRGRGWNQPQHF | TGTGCCAGTAGTCCCTCCCGTAGGGGGCGAGGTTGGAATCAGCCCCAGCATTTT
TRBJ1-5 | TRBV19 | . | many | CASKGGGNQPQHF | TGTGCCAGTAAGGGCGGGGGAAATCAGCCCCAGCATTTT
TRBJ2-5 | TRBV5-4 | TRBD1 | many | CASRGQNQETQYF | TGTGCCAGCAGGGGACAGAACCAAGAGACCCAGTACTTC